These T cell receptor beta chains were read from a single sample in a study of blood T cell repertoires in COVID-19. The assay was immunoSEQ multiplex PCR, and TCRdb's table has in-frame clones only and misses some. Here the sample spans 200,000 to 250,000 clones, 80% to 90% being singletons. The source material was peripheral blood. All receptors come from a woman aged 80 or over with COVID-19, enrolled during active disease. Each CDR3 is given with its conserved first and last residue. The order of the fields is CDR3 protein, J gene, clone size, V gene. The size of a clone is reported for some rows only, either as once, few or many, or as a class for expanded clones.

cdr3_aa: CASSFSGKGGIQYF
j_call: TRBJ2-4
clone_size: .
v_call: TRBV11-3

cdr3_aa: CASRRQGNSYEQYF
j_call: TRBJ2-7
clone_size: .
v_call: TRBV28

cdr3_aa: CASSSQGAGTDTQYF
j_call: TRBJ2-3
clone_size: once
v_call: TRBV28

cdr3_aa: CATSSPGTGANQPQHF
j_call: TRBJ1-5
clone_size: few
v_call: TRBV15

cdr3_aa: CASSRFKTDRSSYEQYF
j_call: TRBJ2-7
clone_size: .
v_call: TRBV6-6

cdr3_aa: CAYSGAVKAFF
j_call: TRBJ1-1
clone_size: few
v_call: TRBV30

cdr3_aa: CASSLSLAQETQYF
j_call: TRBJ2-5
clone_size: .
v_call: TRBV6-5

cdr3_aa: CASSYSSVGGSYEQYF
j_call: TRBJ2-7
clone_size: .
v_call: TRBV6-5

cdr3_aa: CASSMARGTEAFF
j_call: TRBJ1-1
clone_size: .
v_call: TRBV19

cdr3_aa: CASSQTSTGNNYGYTF
j_call: TRBJ1-2
clone_size: once
v_call: TRBV3-1/TRBV3-2

cdr3_aa: CASSIQGTDTGELFF
j_call: TRBJ2-2
clone_size: .
v_call: TRBV19

cdr3_aa: CASSLPRDSGLWCGNTGELFF
j_call: TRBJ2-2
clone_size: .
v_call: TRBV21-1

cdr3_aa: CASSSGTGHGYTF
j_call: TRBJ1-2
clone_size: .
v_call: TRBV7-9

cdr3_aa: CATRIGGGPGYTF
j_call: TRBJ1-2
clone_size: few
v_call: TRBV15

cdr3_aa: CSVEDLGRSTDTQYF
j_call: TRBJ2-3
clone_size: .
v_call: TRBV29-1